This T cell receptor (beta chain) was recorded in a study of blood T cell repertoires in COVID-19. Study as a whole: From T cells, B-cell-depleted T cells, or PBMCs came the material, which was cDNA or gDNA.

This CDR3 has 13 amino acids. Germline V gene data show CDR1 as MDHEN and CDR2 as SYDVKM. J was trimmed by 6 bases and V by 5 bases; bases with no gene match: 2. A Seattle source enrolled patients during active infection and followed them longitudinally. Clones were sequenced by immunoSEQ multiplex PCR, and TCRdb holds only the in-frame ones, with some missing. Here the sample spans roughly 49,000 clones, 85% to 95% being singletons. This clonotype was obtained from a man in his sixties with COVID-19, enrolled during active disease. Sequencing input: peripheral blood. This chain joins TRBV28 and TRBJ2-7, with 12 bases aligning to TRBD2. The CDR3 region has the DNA TGTGCCAGCAGTCAGGGACTAGCGGGCGAGCAGTACTTC. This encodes CASSQGLAGEQYF.